This TCR beta chain was documented in a study of T cells in Graves' hyperthyroidism and ophthalmopathy (dated by TCRdb to about 2019). The study in broad terms: Peripheral blood was sampled at the time of initial diagnosis, prior to any treatment. To identify TCR V-J signatures that set the groups apart, the researchers used a discovery cohort of about a hundred patients, made up of fewer than 50 with Graves' ophthalmopathy and some 56 with stable Graves' hyperthyroidism. An independent validation cohort of about 19 hyperthyroidism patients and 17 patients who later progressed to ophthalmopathy tested prospective prediction of ophthalmopathy. For training and testing, the 100 or so patients in the discovery cohort were randomly divided in a 7:3 ratio. Thyroid tissue and blood T-cell repertoires from six Graves' hyperthyroidism patients were also compared in the study. After blood sampling, hyperthyroidism patients were treated with methimazole at a starting dose of 30 mg daily, and ophthalmopathy patients were treated with high-dose intravenous methylprednisolone. TCR Vbeta CDR3 sequencing of 120 to 150 peripheral blood samples (roughly 43 ophthalmopathy, 75 or so hyperthyroidism and around 17 progressor patients) is reported in the paper. General findings and caveats noted by the study authors: During validation, the model predicted progression to ophthalmopathy a median of approximately 6 months ahead of onset, with almost 71% sensitivity and about 72% specificity. Most expanded thyroid clonotypes (frequency above 0.001) were also detected in blood, a finding suggesting that blood repertoires may reflect thyroid immune responses. A 13 V-J signature model separated ophthalmopathy from stable hyperthyroidism, with 87.88% sensitivity and roughly 81% specificity in cross-validation and 80%/75% in testing. Sample size was not statistically predetermined, and investigators were not blinded to group allocation.

This clonotype has more than one count but fewer than ten. The antigen it binds to is not known. One base away there is no much larger clone; base qualities are not given. V gives up 5 bases and J gives up 8 bases, and the segment between their germline ends measures 19 bases. From the cysteine up to the phenylalanine, the CDR3 has a length of 15 residues. The only DNA kept is the CDR3, 45 bases in frame from the first base. According to the germline V gene, CDR1 reads SGHDT and CDR2 reads YYEEEE. Stable Graves' hyperthyroidism was defined as no progression to ophthalmopathy during 18 months of follow-up. The hyperthyroidism patients were between 18 and 65 years old and newly diagnosed, with a disease duration of less than 2 months. Exclusion was applied to patients with uncontrolled infections, other autoimmune diseases, pregnancy or lactation. Diagnoses relied on clinical symptoms, serum thyroxine and TRAb, thyroid ultrasound and orbital computed tomography. Ficoll-Paque density gradient centrifugation was used to isolate PBMCs from about 9 ml of fresh peripheral blood. Total RNA was extracted using Trizol reagent, and RNA quality was assessed on an Agilent 2100 Bioanalyzer.

The TCR beta CDR3 regions were amplified from the RNA transcripts. A first-round RT-PCR of the TCR CDR3 used the HTBI primer set with the Qiagen OneStep RT-PCR kit. Libraries were constructed in a second round of multiplex PCR, after which size selection and purification were carried out. Libraries were sequenced paired-end with 100 bp reads on an Illumina HiSeq2000. Under the source paper's analysis protocol: Raw data were processed with SOAPnuke, discarding reads with adapters, uncalled bases, mean Phred below 15, or no exact constant-primer or identifier match. High-quality paired reads were merged with COPE v1.2.5, and unique nucleotide sequences were defined as clonotypes. MiTCR v1.1 was used to align the clonotypes against IMGT TRBV, TRBD and TRBJ reference segments. The analysis was restricted to V-J combinations with a frequency above 0.0001, which together covered about 99% of the repertoires. The TCS score was defined as the ratio of F50 (clonal expansion) to E x V (chaos), calculated using BLOSUM62-based TCRdist between CDR3 peptides within each V-J. Welch's t-statistics and random forest reduced several hundred V-J features to 13, which were used in a naive Bayes classifier (R e1071). TCRdb passed the public sequencing reads through fastp at Q25 and MiXCR, retaining productive beta sequences. Duplicate CDR3 protein sequences are folded into a single record with the most common DNA and genes. Here the V and J calls rest on TCRdb's processing, not on the authors' analysis. A total of around 450,000 distinct CDR3 sequences appear in this sample, approximately 14% of them only once. The ten largest make up around 7% of the sample.

This receptor was obtained from a woman between 18 and 29 years old with Graves' hyperthyroidism. Material for sequencing was blood. The V and J genes are TRBV5-6 and TRBJ2-2, and the D gene may be TRBD2, 5 bases matching. The nucleotide sequence is TGTGCCAGCAGTTCTAGACATATCCCGGGGGGGGAGCTGTTTTTT. Its protein is CASSSRHIPGGELFF.